What follows are 21 T cell receptor beta chains derived from one specimen sequenced in a study of T cell changes during pregnancy in multiple sclerosis. Sequencing used immunoSEQ multiplex PCR; TCRdb keeps in-frame clones, though not all of them. Of tens of thousands of clones in the sample, under 95% are singletons; the top ten hold about 0.35%. Material: CD4+ T cells from peripheral blood mononuclear cells, obtained in the third trimester of pregnancy. These receptors all come from a female donor in good health, enrolled as a control in a pregnancy study.

The gene calls are TRBV5-4 and TRBJ1-4; a weak D match, TRBD1 (5 bases). Between the trimmed V and J ends, which lost 4 bases and 7 bases, there was a span of 14 bases. CDR1 and CDR2 (germline): SGHNT, YYREEE (reference sequence). This CDR3 has 14 residues. Written as DNA, the CDR3 is TGTGCCAGCAGCACCCCAGGGAACCCTGAAAAACTGTTTTTT. Its protein product is CASSTPGNPEKLFF.

This chain links TRBV19 with TRBJ1-1; no reliable D call. Trimming cost V 4 bases and J 6 bases, with 9 bases left between them. CDR3 length equals 12 residues. Germline lookup yields CDR1 LNHDA and CDR2 SQIVND (reference sequence). The CDR3 sequence is CASSTGLAEAFF. Here the CDR3 DNA reads TGTGCCAGTAGTACTGGCCTGGCTGAAGCTTTCTTT.

This chain links TRBV28 with TRBJ1-5; D not resolved. V was pared by 6 bases and J by 0 bases, with 30 bases between. This CDR3 has 21 amino acids. Germline V gene sequence: CDR1 MDHEN, CDR2 SYDVKM. CDR3 amino acids: CASSRDLFGGQSQYSNQPQHF. CDR3 in DNA: TGTGCCAGCAGCCGTGACCTCTTTGGAGGCCAAAGCCAATATAGCAATCAGCCCCAGCATTTT.

The chain is built from TRBV19 and TRBJ1-2; no reliable D call. Trimming pared 6 bases from V and 5 bases from J, leaving 19 bases between. There are 15 residues in the CDR3. Germline CDR1 LNHDA, CDR2 SQIVND (reference sequence). CDR3 loop: CASSPPPGRSYGYTF. The CDR3 nucleotides are TGTGCCAGTAGCCCCCCCCCGGGGAGATCTTATGGCTACACCTTC. The whole variable domain, filled in from reference TRBV19 and TRBJ1-2, reads DGGITQSPKYLFRKEGQNVTLSCEQNLNHDAMYWYRQDPGQGLRLIYYSQIVNDFQKGDIAEGYSVSREKKESFPLTVTSAQKNPTAFYLCASSPPPGRSYGYTFGSGTRLTVV.

This clone was counted between two and nine times. CDR3 loop: CAITGSNIQYF. The CDR3 DNA reads TGTGCCATTACCGGGTCTAACATTCAGTACTTC. The chain has TRBV6-6 and TRBJ2-4; D not certain. The germline CDR1 and CDR2 sequences are MNHNY and SVGAGI (reference sequence). The CDR3 is 11 amino acids. With 10 bases removed from V and 7 bases from J, the gap between germline ends came to 11 bases.

The J gene is TRBJ2-1, the V gene TRBV4-1; D not certain. The V end was cut by 0 bases, the J end by 8 bases, with 11 bases between. This CDR3 spans 14 amino acids. The germline CDR1 and CDR2 sequences are MGHRA and YSYEKL. CDR3: CASSQDSLVDEQFF. The CDR3 DNA is TGCGCCAGCAGCCAAGATTCCCTAGTCGATGAGCAGTTCTTC.

The chain uses TRBV11-3 and TRBJ2-2; the D gene is possibly TRBD2 (6 bases). V was pared by 2 bases and J by 6 bases, with 16 bases between. The germline V gene encodes CDR1 SGHNT and CDR2 YENEEA. The CDR3 has 16 residues. The DNA for the CDR3 is TGTGCCAGCAGCTTAAGTTTCGGGAGACGCGCCGGGGAGCTGTTTTTT. Protein product: CASSLSFGRRAGELFF.

This chain uses TRBV6-1 with TRBJ2-2; D call uncertain. The CDR3 runs 15 residues. Per germline, CDR1 MNHNS and CDR2 SASEGT. V was clipped by 6 bases and J by 6 bases, with 17 bases between them. The CDR3 DNA follows: TGTGCCAGCAGAGTCACCGATATACTACCCGGGGAGCTGTTTTTT. Translating gives CASRVTDILPGELFF.

The J gene is TRBJ2-5, the V gene TRBV11-3; 8 nucleotides match TRBD2. V trimming: 10 bases; J trimming: 2 bases; junction bases outside the gene matches: 6. Germline lookup yields CDR1 SGHNT and CDR2 YENEEA. The CDR3 consists of 13 residues. The CDR3 bases are TGTGCCACCTCGGGGGGGCCTCAAGAGACCCAGTACTTC. Translated: CATSGGPQETQYF.

This chain joins TRBV9 and TRBJ2-2; 9 positions agree with TRBD1. Germline trimming cut 6 bases from V and 5 bases from J; bases unmatched to any gene: 8. The CDR3 is 15 residues long. Germline V gene sequence: CDR1 SGDLS, CDR2 YYNGEE. Here the CDR3 reads CASTTGGAGTGELFF. The CDR3 coding sequence is TGTGCCAGCACAACAGGGGGCGCGGGGACCGGGGAGCTGTTTTTT.

The chain employs TRBV11-2 and TRBJ2-3; D may be TRBD2 (5 bases). Germline V gene sequence: CDR1 SGHAT, CDR2 FQNNGV. The CDR3 sequence is 17 residues long. Trimming removed 0 bases from V and 0 bases from J, with 13 bases in between. The CDR3 nucleotides read TGTGCCAGCAGCTTAGACGGACTTCACTCTAGCACAGATACGCAGTATTTT. It yields the protein CASSLDGLHSSTDTQYF.

V usage is TRBV28 and J usage is TRBJ1-1; maybe TRBD1 (5 bases). This CDR3 comprises 14 residues. V was clipped by 4 bases and J by 0 bases, with 9 bases between them. Germline V gene data show CDR1 as MDHEN and CDR2 as SYDVKM. The DNA of the CDR3 is TGTGCCAGCAGTTCGACAGTTATGAACACTGAAGCTTTCTTT. Amino acids: CASSSTVMNTEAFF. The full variable domain, completed using reference TRBV28 and TRBJ1-1, is DVKVTQSSRYLVKRTGEKVFLECVQDMDHENMFWYRQDPGLGLRLIYFSYDVKMKEKGDIPEGYSVSREKKERFSLILESASTNQTSMYLCASSSTVMNTEAFFGQGTRLTVV.

This chain connects TRBV9 to TRBJ2-2; weak D call: TRBD1 (5 bases). Germline assignment: CDR1 SGDLS and CDR2 YYNGEE. This CDR3 has 13 amino acids. V lost 0 bases, J lost 10 bases, and 10 bases lay in between. This CDR3 is CASSVGTGSELFF. For the CDR3, the DNA is TGTGCCAGCAGCGTAGGAACAGGTTCGGAGCTGTTTTTT.

The CDR3, as DNA: TGTGCCAGCAGCCTCGGCACAGCCTCGAAGGGCTACACCTTC. It yields the protein CASSLGTASKGYTF. The rearrangement joins TRBV7-9 to TRBJ1-2; no definite D call. CDR3 length equals 14 residues. The germline V gene has CDR1 SEHNR and CDR2 FQNEAQ (reference sequence). The germline V and J ends were trimmed by 5 bases and 8 bases, with 18 bases remaining between them.

CDR3 sequence reads: CASSLTASRETQYF. The CDR3 DNA is TGTGCCAGCAGCTTGACAGCTTCACGGGAGACCCAGTACTTC. The V and J genes are TRBV5-5 and TRBJ2-5; D is uncertain. Trimming removed 1 base at V and 5 bases at J, with 12 bases between. CDR3 length equals 14 residues. CDR1 is SGHKS and CDR2 is YYEKEE in the germline V gene (reference sequence).

This clone was counted between two and nine times. The V and J genes are TRBV29-1 and TRBJ2-3; 8 bases line up with TRBD1. CDR1 and CDR2 (germline): SQVTM, ANQGSEA. V lost 3 bases, J lost 4 bases, and 0 bases stayed unmatched. There are 12 residues in the CDR3. The CDR3 coding sequence is TGCAGCGTTGAGACAGGGGCAGATACGCAGTATTTT. Translated: CSVETGADTQYF.

The chain employs TRBV11-3 and TRBJ1-1; TRBD1 is a possible D gene (6 bases). Germline V gives CDR1 SGHNT, CDR2 YENEEA. The CDR3 covers 16 residues. The ends were cut back, 3 bases at V and 0 bases at J, with 14 bases in the middle. The CDR3 DNA sequence: TGTGCCAGCAGCTTTGACCGGGACAAAATGAACACTGAAGCTTTCTTT. Protein product: CASSFDRDKMNTEAFF.

This clone was found once. CDR3 sequence reads: CASSRGGYSGANVLTF. DNA for the CDR3: TGTGCCAGCAGCAGAGGAGGCTACTCTGGGGCCAACGTCCTGACTTTC. The chain links TRBV5-4 to TRBJ2-6; maybe TRBD2 (5 bases). In germline, CDR1 is SGHNT, CDR2 YYREEE (reference sequence). Trimming shortened V by 4 bases and J by 0 bases, and 11 bases separated the two germline ends. The length of the CDR3 is 16 residues.

The chain recombines TRBV18 with TRBJ1-2; 9 bases line up with TRBD1. The germline gives CDR1 KGHSH, CDR2 LQKENI. This CDR3 is 15 amino acids long. J gave up 8 bases and V 1 base, and 8 bases lay outside the gene matches. The CDR3 is CASSPRPQGADGYTF. The CDR3 bases are TGTGCCAGCTCACCACGACCACAGGGGGCAGACGGCTACACCTTC.

The chain combines TRBV29-1 with TRBJ2-3; TRBD1 matches 7 bases. The CDR3 is 13 amino acids. Trimming cost V 5 bases and J 2 bases; bases outside gene matches: 4. The germline V gene has CDR1 SQVTM and CDR2 ANQGSEA. CDR3 region: CSVQGGATDTQYF. The CDR3 bases are TGCAGCGTTCAAGGGGGCGCCACAGATACGCAGTATTTT.

CDR3 in amino acids: CASLTGIRPQHF. The CDR3 DNA follows: TGTGCCAGCCTCACAGGTATCAGGCCCCAGCATTTT. The chain couples TRBV7-9 to TRBJ1-5, with D possibly being TRBD1 (5 bases). CDR3 size: 12 residues. Germline lookup yields CDR1 SEHNR and CDR2 FQNEAQ (reference sequence). V was shortened by 8 bases and J by 9 bases, with 14 bases between the two germline ends.